This T cell receptor beta chain stems from a study of T cell responses to AZD1222 COVID-19 vaccine. Whole-study findings and limits: Spike-specific TCR breadth and depth were elevated following two AZD1222 doses. Only a handful of AZD1222 recipients, about six in all, had baseline seropositivity.

V lost 2 bases and J lost 2, with 8 bases in between. Germline V gene lookup returns CDR1 MNHEY and CDR2 SVGEGT. The CDR3 covers 14 residues. This table comes from immunoSEQ multiplex PCR, and its TCRdb copy is limited to in-frame clones, with some not included. The profile shows fewer than 100,000 clones, approximately 90% of them singletons. Notes on this clone: No antigen is known for it.

The sequence came from an adult in good health. The V call is TRBV6-2 or TRBV6-3, the J call TRBJ2-3; the D gene is possibly TRBD2 (6 bases). The sequencing used peripheral blood, collected on day 0 of AZD1222 vaccination. In DNA, the CDR3 is TGTGCCAGCAGTTACGCGGGAACCACAGATACGCAGTATTTT. Protein sequence: CASSYAGTTDTQYF.